This T cell receptor beta chain originates from a study of CD8 T cells in Susac syndrome. The study sequenced TCR beta in blood CD8+ and CD4+ T cells. The multiple sclerosis controls were treatment-naive patients, and their relapsing-remitting disease was stable or active. Negative isolation yielded CD8+ and CD4+ T cells; FACS enriched TEMRA cells. RNA amounts of roughly 0.5 to 1 ug underwent reverse transcription with random hexamers. Amplification of TCR beta CDR3 used immunoSEQ multiplex PCR across 54 Vbeta and 13 Jbeta. TCRdb fed the immunoSEQ multiplex PCR reads into MiXCR, producing one record per CDR3 protein. Here the sample spans about 440,000 distinct CDR3 sequences, 75% to 90% being singletons. The origin of this receptor is a human donor with multiple sclerosis. Sequenced material: CD8+ T cells from PBMCs.

The CDR3 loop reads CASSAIQGETDTQYF. In DNA, the CDR3 is TGTGCCAGCAGCGCGATTCAGGGGGAAACAGATACGCAGTATTTT. V usage is TRBV7-9 and J usage is TRBJ2-3; TRBD1 aligns across 7 bases. The trim removed 5 bases at V and 3 bases at J, leaving 8 bases unmatched. Per the germline V gene, CDR1 is SEHNR and CDR2 is FQNEAQ (reference sequence). The CDR3 is 15 amino acids.